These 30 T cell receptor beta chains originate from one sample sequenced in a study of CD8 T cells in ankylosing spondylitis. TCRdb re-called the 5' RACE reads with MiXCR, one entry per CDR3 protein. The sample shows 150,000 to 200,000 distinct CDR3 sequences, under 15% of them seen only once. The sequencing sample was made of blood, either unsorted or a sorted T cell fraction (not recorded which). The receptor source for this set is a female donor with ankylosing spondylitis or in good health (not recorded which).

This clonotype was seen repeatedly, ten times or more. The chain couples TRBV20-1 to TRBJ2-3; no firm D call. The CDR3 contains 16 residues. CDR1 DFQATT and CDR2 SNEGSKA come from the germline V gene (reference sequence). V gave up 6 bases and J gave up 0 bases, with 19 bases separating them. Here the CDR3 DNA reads TGCAGTGCGTCAGCCCACGCAGGAACTAGCACAGATACGCAGTATTTT. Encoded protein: CSASAHAGTSTDTQYF.

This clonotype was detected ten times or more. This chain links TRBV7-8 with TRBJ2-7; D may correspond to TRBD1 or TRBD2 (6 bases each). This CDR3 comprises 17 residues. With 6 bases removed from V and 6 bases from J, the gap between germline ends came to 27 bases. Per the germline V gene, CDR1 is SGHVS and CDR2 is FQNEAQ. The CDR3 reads CASRSRGAGGLSGEQYF. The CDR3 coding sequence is TGTGCCAGCAGATCCAGGGGTGCCGGGGGCTTAAGTGGCGAGCAGTACTTC.

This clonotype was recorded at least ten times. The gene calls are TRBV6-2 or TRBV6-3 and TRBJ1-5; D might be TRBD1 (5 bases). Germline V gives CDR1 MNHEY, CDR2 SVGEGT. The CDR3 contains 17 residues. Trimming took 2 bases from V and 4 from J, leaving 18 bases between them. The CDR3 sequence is CASSYSGVAGLNQPQHF. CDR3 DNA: TGTGCCAGCAGTTACAGCGGCGTGGCAGGGCTAAATCAGCCCCAGCATTTT.

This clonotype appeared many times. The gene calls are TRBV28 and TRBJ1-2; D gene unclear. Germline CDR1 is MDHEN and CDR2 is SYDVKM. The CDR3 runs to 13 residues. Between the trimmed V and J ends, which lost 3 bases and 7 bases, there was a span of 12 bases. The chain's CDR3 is CASSFPLEGGYTF. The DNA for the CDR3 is TGTGCCAGCAGTTTCCCCCTTGAGGGTGGCTACACCTTC.

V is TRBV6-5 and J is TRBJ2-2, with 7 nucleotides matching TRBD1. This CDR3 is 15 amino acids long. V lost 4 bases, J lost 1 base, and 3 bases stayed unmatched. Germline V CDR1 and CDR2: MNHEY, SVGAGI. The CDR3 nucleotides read TGTGCCAGCAGTTCCGGACAGGAGAACACCGGGGAGCTGTTTTTT. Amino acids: CASSSGQENTGELFF.

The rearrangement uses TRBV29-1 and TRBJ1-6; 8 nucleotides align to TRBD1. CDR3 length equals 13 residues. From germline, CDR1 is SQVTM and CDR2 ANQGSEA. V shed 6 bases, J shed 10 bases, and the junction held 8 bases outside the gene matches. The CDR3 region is CSVRQGRGSPLHF. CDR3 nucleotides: TGCAGCGTCCGACAGGGGCGGGGGTCACCCCTCCACTTT.

In DNA, the CDR3 is TGTGCCAGCAGCTTAACCCCCTGGACGGAGGGGCCAGATACGCAGTATTTT. This sequence encodes CASSLTPWTEGPDTQYF. This chain connects TRBV7-9 to TRBJ2-3; tentatively, D is TRBD2 (6 bases). V was trimmed by 2 bases and J by 4 bases, leaving 19 bases between them. This CDR3 is 17 amino acids long. Germline V gives CDR1 SEHNR, CDR2 FQNEAQ (reference sequence).

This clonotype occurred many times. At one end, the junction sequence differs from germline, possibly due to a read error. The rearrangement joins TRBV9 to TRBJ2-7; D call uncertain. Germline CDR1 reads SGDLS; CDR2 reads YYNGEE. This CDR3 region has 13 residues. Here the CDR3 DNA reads TGTGCCAGCAGCGACCCTTCCTCCCACGAGCAGTACTTC. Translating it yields CASSDPSSHEQYF.

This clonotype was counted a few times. CDR3 bases: TGCAGCGTTGGGGGGCAGGGAGGAAGTACGCAGTATTTT. Translation: CSVGGQGGSTQYF. The chain combines TRBV29-1 with TRBJ2-3; D possibly matches TRBD1 or TRBD2 (6 bases each). From germline, CDR1 is SQVTM and CDR2 ANQGSEA. This CDR3 contains 13 residues. V lost 4 bases and J 8 bases, leaving 16 bases between the germline ends.

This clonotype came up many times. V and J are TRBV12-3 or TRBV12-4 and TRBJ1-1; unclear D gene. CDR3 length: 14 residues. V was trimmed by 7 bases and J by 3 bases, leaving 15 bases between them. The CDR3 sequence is CASTLSQAHTEAFF. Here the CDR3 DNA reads TGTGCCAGCACTCTTTCCCAGGCACACACTGAAGCTTTCTTT.

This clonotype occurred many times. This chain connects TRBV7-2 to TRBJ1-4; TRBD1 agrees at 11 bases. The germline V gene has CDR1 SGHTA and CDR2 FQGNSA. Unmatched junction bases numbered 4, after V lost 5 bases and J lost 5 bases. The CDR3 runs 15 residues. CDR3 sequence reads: CASSIGTGGNEKLFF. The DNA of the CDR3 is TGTGCCAGCAGCATAGGGACAGGGGGAAATGAAAAACTGTTTTTT.

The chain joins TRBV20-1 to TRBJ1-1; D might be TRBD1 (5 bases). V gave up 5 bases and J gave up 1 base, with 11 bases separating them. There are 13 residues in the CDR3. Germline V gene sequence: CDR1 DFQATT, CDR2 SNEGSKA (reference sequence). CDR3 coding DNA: TGCAGTGCTGTAGGGGAGACGAACACTGAAGCTTTCTTT. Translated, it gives CSAVGETNTEAFF.

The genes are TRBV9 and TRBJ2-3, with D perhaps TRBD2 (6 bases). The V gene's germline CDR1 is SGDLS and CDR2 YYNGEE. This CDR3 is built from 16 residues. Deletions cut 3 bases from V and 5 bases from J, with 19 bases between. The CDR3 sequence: CASSALGLASRDTQYF. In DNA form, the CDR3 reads TGTGCCAGCAGCGCCCTGGGGCTAGCGTCGAGAGATACGCAGTATTTT.

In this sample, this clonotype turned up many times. CDR3 DNA sequence: TGCAGTGCAGGTGACAGGGGCGGTGGTGAAAAACTGTTTTTT. Translated, it gives CSAGDRGGGEKLFF. The genes are TRBV20-1 and TRBJ1-4; 8 bases are a match to TRBD1. V trimming: 6 bases; J trimming: 7 bases; junction bases outside the gene matches: 10. CDR1 is DFQATT and CDR2 is SNEGSKA in the germline V gene (reference sequence). The CDR3 totals 14 residues.

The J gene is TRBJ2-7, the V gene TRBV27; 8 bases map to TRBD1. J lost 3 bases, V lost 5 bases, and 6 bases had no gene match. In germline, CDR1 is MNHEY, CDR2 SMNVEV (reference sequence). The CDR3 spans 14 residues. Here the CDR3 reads CASSIGQGNYEQYF. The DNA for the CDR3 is TGTGCCAGCAGTATAGGACAGGGAAACTACGAGCAGTACTTC.

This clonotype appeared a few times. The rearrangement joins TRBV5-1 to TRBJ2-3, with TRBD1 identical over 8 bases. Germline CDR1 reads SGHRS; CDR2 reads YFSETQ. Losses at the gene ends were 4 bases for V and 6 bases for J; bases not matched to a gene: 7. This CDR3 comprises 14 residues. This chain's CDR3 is CASSADRGYDTQYF. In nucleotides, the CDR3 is TGCGCCAGCAGCGCCGACAGGGGATACGATACGCAGTATTTT.

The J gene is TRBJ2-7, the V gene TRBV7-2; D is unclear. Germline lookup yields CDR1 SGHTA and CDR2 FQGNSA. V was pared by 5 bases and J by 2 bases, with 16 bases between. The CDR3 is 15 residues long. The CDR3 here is CASSRVELPTYEQYF. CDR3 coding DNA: TGTGCCAGCAGCCGCGTGGAATTACCCACCTACGAGCAGTACTTC.

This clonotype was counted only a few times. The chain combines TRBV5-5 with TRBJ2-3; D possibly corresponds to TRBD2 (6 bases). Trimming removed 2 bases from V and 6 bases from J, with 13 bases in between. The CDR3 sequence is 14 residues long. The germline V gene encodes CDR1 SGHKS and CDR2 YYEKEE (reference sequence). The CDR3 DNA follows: TGTGCCAGCAGCTTTTCCGCGGGACTGGATACGCAGTATTTT. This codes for CASSFSAGLDTQYF.

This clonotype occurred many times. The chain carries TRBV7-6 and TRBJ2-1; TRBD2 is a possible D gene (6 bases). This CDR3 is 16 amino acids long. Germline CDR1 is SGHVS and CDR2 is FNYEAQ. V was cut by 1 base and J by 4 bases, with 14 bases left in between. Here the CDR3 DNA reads TGTGCCAGCAGCTTAGGGTCCCTAGCGAGTTACAATGAGCAGTTCTTC. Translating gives CASSLGSLASYNEQFF.

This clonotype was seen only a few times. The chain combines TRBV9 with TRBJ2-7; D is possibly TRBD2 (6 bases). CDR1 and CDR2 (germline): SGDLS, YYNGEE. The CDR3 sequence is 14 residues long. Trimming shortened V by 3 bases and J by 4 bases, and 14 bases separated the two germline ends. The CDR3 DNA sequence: TGTGCCAGCAGCGCCAGGGACTTCGGATACGAGCAGTACTTC. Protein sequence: CASSARDFGYEQYF.

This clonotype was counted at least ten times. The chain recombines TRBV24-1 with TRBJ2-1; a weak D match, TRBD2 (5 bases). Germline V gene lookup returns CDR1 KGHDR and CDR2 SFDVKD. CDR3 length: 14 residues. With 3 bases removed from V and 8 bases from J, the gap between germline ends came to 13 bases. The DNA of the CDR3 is TGTGCCACCAGTGATCCGGATCTGCGGGATGAGCAGTTCTTC. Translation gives CATSDPDLRDEQFF.

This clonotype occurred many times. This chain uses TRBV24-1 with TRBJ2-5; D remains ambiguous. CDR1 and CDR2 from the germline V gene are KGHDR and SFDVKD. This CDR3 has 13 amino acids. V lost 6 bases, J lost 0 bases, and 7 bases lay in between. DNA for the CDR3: TGTGCCACCAGTCGGGTGGACCAAGAGACCCAGTACTTC. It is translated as CATSRVDQETQYF.

The CDR3 DNA follows: TGCAGTGCTAGATTTGTGGGGGGTGCCTACGAGCAGTACTTC. Protein: CSARFVGGAYEQYF. The V and J genes are TRBV20-1 and TRBJ2-7, with D tentatively TRBD2 (6 bases). Trimming took 2 bases from V and 2 from J, leaving 13 bases between them. In germline, CDR1 is DFQATT, CDR2 SNEGSKA (reference sequence). The CDR3 spans 14 residues.

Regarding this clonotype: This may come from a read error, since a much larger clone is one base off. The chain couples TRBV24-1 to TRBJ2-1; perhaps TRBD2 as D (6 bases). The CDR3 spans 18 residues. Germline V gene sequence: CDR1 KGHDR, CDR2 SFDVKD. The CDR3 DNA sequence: TGTGCCATCAGTGATTTAGTGGGCCGGGGAGGATCCTACAATGAGCAGTTCTTC. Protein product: CAISDLVGRGGSYNEQFF.

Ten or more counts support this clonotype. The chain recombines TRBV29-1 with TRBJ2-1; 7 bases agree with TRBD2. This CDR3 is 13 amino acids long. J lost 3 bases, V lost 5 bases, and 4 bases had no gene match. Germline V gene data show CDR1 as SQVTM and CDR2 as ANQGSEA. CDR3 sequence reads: CSVQRTSYNEQFF. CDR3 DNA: TGCAGCGTTCAAAGGACTAGCTACAATGAGCAGTTCTTC.

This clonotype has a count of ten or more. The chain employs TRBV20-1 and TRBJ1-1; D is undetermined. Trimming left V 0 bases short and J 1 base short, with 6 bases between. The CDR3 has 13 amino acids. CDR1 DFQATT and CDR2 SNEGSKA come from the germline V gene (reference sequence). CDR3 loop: CSARDGGNTEAFF. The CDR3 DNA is TGCAGTGCTAGAGATGGCGGGAACACTGAAGCTTTCTTT.

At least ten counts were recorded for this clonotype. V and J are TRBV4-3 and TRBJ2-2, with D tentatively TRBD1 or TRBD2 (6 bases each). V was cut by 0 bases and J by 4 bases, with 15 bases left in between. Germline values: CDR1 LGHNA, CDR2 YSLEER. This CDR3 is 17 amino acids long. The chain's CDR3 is CASSQEYGGQSTGELFF. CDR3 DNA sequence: TGCGCCAGCAGCCAAGAGTATGGGGGGCAGAGCACCGGGGAGCTGTTTTTT.

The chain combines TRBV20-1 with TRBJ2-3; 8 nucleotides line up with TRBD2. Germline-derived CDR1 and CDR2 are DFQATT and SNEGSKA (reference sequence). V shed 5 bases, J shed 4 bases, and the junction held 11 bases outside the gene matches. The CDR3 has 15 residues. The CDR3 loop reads CSASGAGVRADTQYF. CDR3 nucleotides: TGCAGTGCTTCTGGAGCGGGAGTGAGGGCAGATACGCAGTATTTT.

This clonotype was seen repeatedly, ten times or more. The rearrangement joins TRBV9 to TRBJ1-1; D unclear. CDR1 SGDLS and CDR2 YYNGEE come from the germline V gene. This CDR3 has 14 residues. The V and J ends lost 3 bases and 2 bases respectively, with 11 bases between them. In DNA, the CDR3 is TGTGCCAGCAGCGAGTCAACGGTCAACACTGAAGCTTTCTTT. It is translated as CASSESTVNTEAFF. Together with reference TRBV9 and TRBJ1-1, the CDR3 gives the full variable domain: DSGVTQTPKHLITATGQRVTLRCSPRSGDLSVYWYQQSLDQGLQFLIQYYNGEERAKGNILERFSAQQFPDLHSELNLSSLELGDSALYFCASSESTVNTEAFFGQGTRLTVV.

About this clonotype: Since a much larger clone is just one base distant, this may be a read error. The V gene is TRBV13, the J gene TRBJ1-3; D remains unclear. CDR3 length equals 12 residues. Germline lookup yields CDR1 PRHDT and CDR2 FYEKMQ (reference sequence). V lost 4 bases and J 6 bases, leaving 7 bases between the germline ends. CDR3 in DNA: TGTGCCAGCAGCTCTGAGGCAAACACCATATATTTT. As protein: CASSSEANTIYF. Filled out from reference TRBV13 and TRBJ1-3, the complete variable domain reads AAGVIQSPRHLIKEKRETATLKCYPIPRHDTVYWYQQGPGQDPQFLISFYEKMQSDKGSIPDRFSAQQFSDYHSELNMSSLELGDSALYFCASSSEANTIYFGEGSWLTVV.